This TCR beta chain was obtained from a study of T-cell memory formation after mild COVID-19. About the study: TCR clusters were largely donor specific. Regarding the study as a whole: Pre-infection memory already had some responding clones, implying cross-reactive memory joined. The second-wave clones peaking on day 37 were not confirmed as SARS-CoV-2-specific. Contracting clones, day 15 to 85, had balanced CD4/CD8, and later expanders favored CD4+.

TCRdb reprocessed the 5' RACE reads with MiXCR, giving one entry per CDR3 protein. This sample has about 260,000 distinct CDR3 sequences, with about 16% found just once. The ends were cut back, 3 bases at V and 4 bases at J, with 18 bases in the middle. There are 16 residues in the CDR3. Germline CDR1 reads LGHDT; CDR2 reads YNNKEL (reference sequence). This clonotype was detected a few times. Its specificity is not known. The material sequenced was PBMCs or a T cell subset sorted from them (not recorded which). This clonotype originated in a man younger than 35 who had mild COVID-19 (a few samples of this study predate the infection). Cell type and time point are not known. The genes are TRBV3-1 and TRBJ1-2; tentative D call: TRBD1 (5 bases). The chain's CDR3 is CASSHPPWGTGYGYTF. Written as DNA, the CDR3 is TGTGCCAGCAGCCACCCCCCCTGGGGTACAGGCTATGGCTACACCTTC.